This T cell receptor (beta chain) originates from a study of Tregs in tolerant kidney transplant recipients. Study-level points and caveats: Antigen-driven expansion was suggested because donor-specific Tregs expanded more than all Tregs in tolerant patients. Validation in larger populations is needed because few patients were studied.

Details on this clone: Its antigen is unknown.

Unstimulated regulatory T cells (CD4+CD25+CD127-), CD4+CD25- non-regulatory cells, CD4 and CD8 cells were FACS-sorted from thawed PBMCs. Produced via immunoSEQ multiplex PCR; TCRdb's table is partial and in-frame only. The repertoire holds roughly 66,000 clones, with roughly 90% as singletons. Germline values: CDR1 SGHKS, CDR2 YYEKEE (reference sequence). This CDR3 spans 14 amino acids. Trimming took off 0 bases at V and 8 bases at J, with 12 bases between the two ends. The clonotype was recovered from a human donor who received a combined kidney and bone marrow transplant. Sequences were derived from CD8+ T cells from blood, sampled before the transplant. The gene calls are TRBV5-5 and TRBJ2-1, with D tentatively TRBD2 (5 bases). The CDR3: CASSLASGGHEQFF. CDR3 DNA sequence: TGTGCCAGCAGCTTGGCCAGCGGAGGCCATGAGCAGTTCTTC.